The rows below give T cell receptor beta chains drawn from one sample of a study of shared clonotypes between healthy human individuals. Profiling relied on immunoSEQ multiplex PCR, and the TCRdb table lists in-frame clones only, not all of them. The sample lists about a million clones, more than 65% occurring once. Material for sequencing was memory CD4+ T cells sorted from blood. Receptor source: a man aged 18 to 30 in good health. CDR3s leave out the opening cysteine and the closing phenylalanine or tryptophan. D genes are given only for firm matches. Some rows mark clone size as missing; the rest say once, few, many or name a class of expanded clone.

v_gene	abundance	j_gene	d_gene	CDR3aa
TRBV6-5	NA	TRBJ1-6	TRBD1	ASSYSRQGVLSPLH
TRBV19	NA	TRBJ2-2	NA	ASSIQGTISTGELF
TRBV28	NA	TRBJ2-6	NA	ASSSGSLSSGANVLT
TRBV7-2	NA	TRBJ1-6	NA	ASSFGSYNSPLH
TRBV28	NA	TRBJ2-2	TRBD1	ASSLGQGDTGELF
TRBV12-5	NA	TRBJ2-2	TRBD2	ASGYGGRALTGELF
TRBV6-1	NA	TRBJ2-3	NA	ASSEGGGQGDTQY
TRBV10-3	NA	TRBJ2-5	NA	AISESGSGPVATQY
TRBV5-8	NA	TRBJ2-7	TRBD1	ASSLSGTGLRY
TRBV5-1	few	TRBJ1-1	NA	ASRGQGMGTEAF
TRBV5-1	NA	TRBJ2-7	NA	ASSLVRSALGQNSYEQY
TRBV5-6	NA	TRBJ1-1	NA	ASSLELNTEAF
TRBV18	NA	TRBJ2-4	TRBD2	ASSRAGAGENIQY
TRBV19	NA	TRBJ1-1	NA	ASSPGAGRDPEAF